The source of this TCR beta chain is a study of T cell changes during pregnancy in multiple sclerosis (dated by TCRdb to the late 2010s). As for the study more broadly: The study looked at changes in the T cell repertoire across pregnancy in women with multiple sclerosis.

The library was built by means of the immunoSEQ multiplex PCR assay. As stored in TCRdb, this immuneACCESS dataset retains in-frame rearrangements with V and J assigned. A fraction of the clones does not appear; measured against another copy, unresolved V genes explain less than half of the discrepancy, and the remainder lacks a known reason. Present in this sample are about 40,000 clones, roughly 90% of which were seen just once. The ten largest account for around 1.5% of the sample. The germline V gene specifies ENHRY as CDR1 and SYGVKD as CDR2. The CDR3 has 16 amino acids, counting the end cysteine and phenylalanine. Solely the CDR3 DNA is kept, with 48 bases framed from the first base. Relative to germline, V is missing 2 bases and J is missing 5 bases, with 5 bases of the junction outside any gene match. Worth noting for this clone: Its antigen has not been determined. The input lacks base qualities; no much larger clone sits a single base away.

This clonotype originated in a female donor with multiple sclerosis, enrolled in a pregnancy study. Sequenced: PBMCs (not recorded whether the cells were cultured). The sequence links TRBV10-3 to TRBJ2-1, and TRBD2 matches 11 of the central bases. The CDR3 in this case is CAISEKGLAGNNEQFF. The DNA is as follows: TGTGCCATCAGTGAGAAAGGACTAGCGGGTAACAATGAGCAGTTCTTC.